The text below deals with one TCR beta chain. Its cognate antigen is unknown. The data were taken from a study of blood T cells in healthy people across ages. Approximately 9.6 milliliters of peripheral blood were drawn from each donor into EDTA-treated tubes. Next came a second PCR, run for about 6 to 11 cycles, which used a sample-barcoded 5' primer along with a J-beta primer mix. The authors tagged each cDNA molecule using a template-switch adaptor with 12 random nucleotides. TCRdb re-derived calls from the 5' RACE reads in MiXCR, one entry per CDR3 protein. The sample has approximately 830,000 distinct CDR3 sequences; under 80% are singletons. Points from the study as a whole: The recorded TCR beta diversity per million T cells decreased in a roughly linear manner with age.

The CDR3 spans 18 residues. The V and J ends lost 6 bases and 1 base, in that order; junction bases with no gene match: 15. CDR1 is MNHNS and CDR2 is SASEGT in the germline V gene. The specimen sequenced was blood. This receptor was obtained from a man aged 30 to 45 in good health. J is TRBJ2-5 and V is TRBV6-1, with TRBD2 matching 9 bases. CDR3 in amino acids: CASSPEVAGAWTQETQYF. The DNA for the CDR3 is TGTGCCAGCAGCCCCGAGGTAGCGGGGGCTTGGACCCAAGAGACCCAGTACTTC.